This TCR beta chain originates from a study of Ad26.COV2.S vaccination and SARS-CoV-2 variants. Whole-study findings and limits: Quantification of TCR breadth and depth may have yielded underestimates of total T cell responses. Spike-specific responses of CD8+ and CD4+ T cells were reported to display substantial breadth after vaccination. The placebo group had lower spike-specific TCR breadth than the vaccine recipients did.

This clone was counted a single time. The antigen is unknown. This CDR3 has 16 residues. Germline V lookup: CDR1 SGDLS, CDR2 YYNGEE. The J segment lost 5 bases and the V segment lost 3 bases, leaving 11 bases of the junction unmatched. Sequencing was performed with immunoSEQ multiplex PCR; in TCRdb, only in-frame clones are kept and a portion is missing. The data contain 300,000 to 400,000 clones, 92% of them seen just once; the ten biggest clones take up under 5%. This TCR was recovered from a human donor who had recovered from COVID-19. This chain uses TRBV9 with TRBJ2-3, with 8 nucleotides matching TRBD2. The source material was peripheral blood, sampled after recovery from COVID-19. CDR3 protein: CASSGPGTSEVDTQYF. DNA of the CDR3: TGTGCCAGCAGCGGCCCCGGGACTAGTGAGGTAGATACGCAGTATTTT.